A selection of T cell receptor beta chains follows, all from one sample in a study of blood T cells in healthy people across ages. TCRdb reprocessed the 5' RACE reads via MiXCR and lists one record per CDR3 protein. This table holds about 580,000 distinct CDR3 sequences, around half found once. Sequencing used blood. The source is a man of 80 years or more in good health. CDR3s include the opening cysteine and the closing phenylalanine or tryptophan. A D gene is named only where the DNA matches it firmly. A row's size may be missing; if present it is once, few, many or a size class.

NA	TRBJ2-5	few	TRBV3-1	TGTGCCAGCAGCCAAGCGGCGACCCAAGAGACCCAGTACTTC	CASSQAATQETQYF
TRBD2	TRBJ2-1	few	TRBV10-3	TGTGCCGCCACTAGCGGTAGCTCCTACAATGAGCAGTTCTTC	CAATSGSSYNEQFF
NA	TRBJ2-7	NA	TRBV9	TGTACCAGCAGCGTAGATAGCAGGTACGAGCAGTACTTC	CTSSVDSRYEQYF
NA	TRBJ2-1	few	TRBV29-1	TGCAGCGTGCTTGGACTCGGGGGCAATGAGCAGTTCTTC	CSVLGLGGNEQFF
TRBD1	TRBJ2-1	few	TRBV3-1	TGTGCCAGCAGCCAAACGGGACAGGGAGCCTACAATGAGCAGTTCTTC	CASSQTGQGAYNEQFF
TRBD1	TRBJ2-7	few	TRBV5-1	TGCGCCAGCAGCCTGGGGGACAGGGCCAATGAGCAGTACTTC	CASSLGDRANEQYF
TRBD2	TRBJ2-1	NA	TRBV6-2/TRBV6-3	TGTGCAAGCACCGGCGGGAGACTCTACAATGAGCAGTTCTTC	CASTGGRLYNEQFF
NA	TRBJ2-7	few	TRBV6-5	TGTGCCAGCAGACCTAGAAGTGGTGGGAGTTACGAGCAGTACTTC	CASRPRSGGSYEQYF
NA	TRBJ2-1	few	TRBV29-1	TGCAGCGCAGCCCCTTCATTCGACAATGAGCAGTTCTTC	CSAAPSFDNEQFF
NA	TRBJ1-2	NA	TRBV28	TGTGCCAGCAGTTTAAGTCATAAGGGGTTCGGCTACACCTTC	CASSLSHKGFGYTF
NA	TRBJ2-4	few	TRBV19	TGTGCCAGTAGTATTGAGGTCGGCGGGGCATCCGTATCCAAAAACATTCAGTACTTC	CASSIEVGGASVSKNIQYF
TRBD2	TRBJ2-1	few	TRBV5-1	TGCGCCAGCAGCTCGACCAAACGACTAGCGGGAAATGAGCAGTTCTTC	CASSSTKRLAGNEQFF
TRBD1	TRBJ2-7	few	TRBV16	TGTGCCAGCAGCCGGTCCGGGACAGGGTCAAGGGAGCAGTACTTC	CASSRSGTGSREQYF
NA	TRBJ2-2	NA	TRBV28	TGTGCCAGCAGTTTCGGGGAAACCGGGGAGCTGTTTTTT	CASSFGETGELFF
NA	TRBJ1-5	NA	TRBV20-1	TGCAGTGCCAGGGACCAAACGAGACAGCCCCAGCATTTT	CSARDQTRQPQHF
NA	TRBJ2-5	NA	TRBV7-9	TGTGCCAGCAGCTTACTCCAGGGCGGGGAGACCCAGTACTTC	CASSLLQGGETQYF
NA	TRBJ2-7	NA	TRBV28	TGTGCCAGCAGTTTCCAGGACCGCTACGAGCAGTACTTC	CASSFQDRYEQYF
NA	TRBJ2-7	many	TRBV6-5	TGTGCCAGCAGTTACTCACACGACAGGCCCGCCTACGAGCAGTACTTC	CASSYSHDRPAYEQYF
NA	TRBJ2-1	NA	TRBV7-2	TGTGCCAGCAGCATATGGGCCGGGGGGCAATCCCATGAGCAGTTCTTC	CASSIWAGGQSHEQFF
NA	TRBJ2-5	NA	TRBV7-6	TGTGCCAGCAGCCCCGGGGGAAAAGAGACCCAGTACTTC	CASSPGGKETQYF
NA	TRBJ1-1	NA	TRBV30	TGTGCCTGGACCATTGGGGCGGGTAGGGCCACTGAAGCTTTCTTT	CAWTIGAGRATEAFF
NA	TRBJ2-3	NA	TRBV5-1	TGCGCCAGCAGCTCGTCGACTTCCCGGGGTCACACAGATACGCAGTATTTT	CASSSSTSRGHTDTQYF
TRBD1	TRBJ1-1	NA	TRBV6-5	TGTGCCAGCAGTTACGGCCCAGGGGGCATAGCTTTCTTT	CASSYGPGGIAFF
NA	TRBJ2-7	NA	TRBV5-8	TGTGCCAGCAGCTTGGATTTACAGGGAGGGGTTTCCTACGAGCAGTACTTC	CASSLDLQGGVSYEQYF
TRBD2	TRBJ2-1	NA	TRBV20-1	TGCAGTGCTAGGTGGCTAGCGGGAGCCTACAATGAGCAGTTCTTC	CSARWLAGAYNEQFF
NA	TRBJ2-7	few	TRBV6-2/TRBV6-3	TGTGCCAGCAGGTCGGGACCGACCTACGAGCAGTACTTC	CASRSGPTYEQYF
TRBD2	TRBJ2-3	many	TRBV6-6	TGTGCCAGCAGTAGAGGGACTAGCGGGAACACAGATACGCAGTATTTT	CASSRGTSGNTDTQYF
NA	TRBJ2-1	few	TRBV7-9	TGTGCCAGCAGCTTAGTGTGGGACAATGAGCAGTTCTTC	CASSLVWDNEQFF
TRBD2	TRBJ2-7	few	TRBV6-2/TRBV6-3	TGTGCCAGCACCTCTCAGCTCACTAGCGGAAGCTCCTACGAGCAGTACTTC	CASTSQLTSGSSYEQYF
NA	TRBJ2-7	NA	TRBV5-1	TGCGCCAGCAGCTTGGCTCAGACTAGCGAGCAGTACTTC	CASSLAQTSEQYF
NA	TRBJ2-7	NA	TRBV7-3	TGTGCCAGCAGCCCCGGACATTCGACCTACGAGCAGTACTTC	CASSPGHSTYEQYF